This is a list of T cell receptor beta chains from one sample in a study of long-term antiretroviral therapy in people with HIV. Profiled with immunoSEQ multiplex PCR; TCRdb holds only in-frame clones, not every one. The data contain about 22,000 clones, approximately 80% of them singletons. The material was unsorted PBMCs, obtained 1.6 years after starting antiretroviral therapy. These receptor sequences come from a man aged 35-49 years with HIV. The CDR3 runs from the conserved cysteine through the conserved F or W.

V	CDR3
TRBV19	CASSPPPRGANVLTF
TRBV27	CASSLSGLAGGLSYEQYF
TRBV7-9	CASSPWTRNEQFF
TRBV4-1	CASSLRQGPPLAGELFF
TRBV18	CASTTGTSGRGYTF
TRBV19	CASNPQGAGAEAFF
TRBV23-1	CASSGRGLPNTEAFF
TRBV2	CASSEVDYNSPLHF
TRBV2	CASGGPYEQYF
TRBV6-1	CASRASQGIQPQHF
TRBV13	CASSSSRGRRTDYEQYF
TRBV19	CASSIGDRGPQPQHF
TRBV27	CASSPWPSGQGASHTEAFF
TRBV5-1	CASSLSQPPYEQYF
TRBV10-3	CAISESGSGGPTSYNEQFF
TRBV27	CASSSGTGGYEQYF
TRBV6-5	CASSYQYYNSPLHF
TRBV19	CASRDLETGYSNQPQHF
TRBV7-3	CASKEAGERNEQFF
TRBV30	CAWSALGGIYEQYF
TRBV28	CASSYPRDRGGKLFF
TRBV5-1	CASSLYGDANTGELFF
TRBV5-1	CASSLGGDPGYGYTF